The 32 T cell receptor beta chains presented below share a single source sample, sequenced in a study of control samples from healthy donors and cancer patients. Generated by immunoSEQ multiplex PCR, the TCRdb table keeps only in-frame clones and is missing some. The sample records roughly 130,000 clones, 80% to 95% being singletons. Sequencing was done on a sample of blood. The receptor set was obtained from a young man in good health.

The chain links TRBV11-3 to TRBJ1-4; D ambiguous. The CDR3 spans 15 residues. V lost 5 bases to trimming and J lost 6 bases, with 16 bases between them. In germline, CDR1 is SGHNT, CDR2 YENEEA. The CDR3 sequence: CASSLLGRKDEKLFF. The CDR3 DNA reads as TGTGCCAGCAGCCTGCTTGGAAGAAAGGATGAAAAACTGTTTTTT.

The genes are TRBV6-2 or TRBV6-3 and TRBJ2-7; TRBD1 might be the D (6 bases). The V and J ends lost 6 bases and 3 bases respectively, with 15 bases between them. The CDR3 extends over 14 amino acids. Per germline, CDR1 MNHEY and CDR2 SVGEGT. The CDR3 DNA is TGTGCCAGCAGCCCTGACAGGACCCGCTACGAGCAGTACGTC. This sequence encodes CASSPDRTRYEQYV.

The J gene is TRBJ2-3, the V gene TRBV30; D remains ambiguous. Trimming shortened V by 4 bases and J by 4 bases, and 6 bases separated the two germline ends. Germline V gives CDR1 GTSNPN, CDR2 SVGIG (reference sequence). This CDR3 has 11 residues. CDR3 in amino acids: CAWKRSDTQYF. In DNA, the CDR3 is TGTGCCTGGAAGCGTTCAGATACGCAGTATTTT. Looking up the rest from reference TRBV30 and TRBJ2-3 gives the full variable domain: SQTIHQWPATLVQPVGSPLSLECTVEGTSNPNLYWYRQAAGRGLQLLFYSVGIGQISSEVPQNLSASRPQDRQFILSSKKLLLSDSGFYLCAWKRSDTQYFGPGTRLTVL.

The rearrangement uses TRBV10-3 and TRBJ1-1, with unresolved D. V lost 3 bases to trimming and J lost 4 bases, with 12 bases between them. The CDR3 is made up of 14 amino acids. Per the germline V gene, CDR1 is ENHRY and CDR2 is SYGVKD. The CDR3 nucleotides read TGTGCCATCAGTGACGGGGTAGTGGGCACTGAAGCTTTCTTT. Translation: CAISDGVVGTEAFF.

The chain recombines TRBV9 with TRBJ1-5, with D maybe TRBD1 (5 bases). In germline, CDR1 is SGDLS, CDR2 YYNGEE. The ends were cut back, 0 bases at V and 6 bases at J, with 10 bases in the middle. The CDR3 runs to 14 residues. CDR3 residues: CASSVDPGSQPQHF. The CDR3 DNA sequence: TGTGCCAGCAGCGTAGACCCAGGGTCTCAGCCCCAGCATTTT.

The rearrangement uses TRBV5-1 and TRBJ2-3, with a weak D call TRBD1 (6 bases). Germline loops: CDR1 SGHRS, CDR2 YFSETQ. V shed 4 bases and J shed 3 bases, with 12 bases lying between them. CDR3 length equals 14 residues. The CDR3 spells CASSGDIYTDTQYF. Written as DNA, the CDR3 is TGCGCCAGCAGCGGGGACATTTATACAGATACGCAGTATTTT.

This chain uses TRBV7-9 with TRBJ1-1; no firm D call. CDR1 is SEHNR and CDR2 is FQNEAQ in the germline V gene (reference sequence). This CDR3 spans 16 amino acids. Trimming pared 1 base from V and 0 bases from J, leaving 12 bases between. In nucleotides, the CDR3 is TGTGCCAGCAGCTTAGGGGATTGGGGTATGAACACTGAAGCTTTCTTT. Amino acids: CASSLGDWGMNTEAFF.

The rearrangement uses TRBV5-8 and TRBJ2-3; 8 nucleotides match TRBD2. V shed 4 bases and J 3 bases; nucleotides not matched to a gene: 10. The germline V gene has CDR1 SGHTS and CDR2 YDEGEE. The length of the CDR3 is 16 residues. The CDR3 spells CASSLASGLGTDTQYF. The DNA for the CDR3 is TGTGCCAGCAGCCTCGCTAGCGGGTTGGGTACAGATACGCAGTATTTT.

The rearrangement joins TRBV19 to TRBJ2-3; 7 positions agree with TRBD1. V gave up 7 bases and J gave up 1 base; unmatched junction bases: 5. Germline CDR1 reads LNHDA; CDR2 reads SQIVND (reference sequence). The CDR3 covers 14 residues. The CDR3 DNA reads as TGTGCCAGTACGACAGGGCCCGGCACAGATACGCAGTATTTT. It specifies CASTTGPGTDTQYF.

This clone showed up just once. CDR3 loop: CASSPFFAGSTGELFF. As DNA, the CDR3 is TGTGCCAGCAGCCCTTTCTTTGCGGGGAGCACCGGGGAGCTGTTTTTT. The chain joins TRBV11-3 to TRBJ2-2, with a possible D match to TRBD2 (6 bases). Per germline, CDR1 SGHNT and CDR2 YENEEA. Between the trimmed V and J ends, which lost 5 bases and 4 bases, there was a span of 17 bases. The CDR3 sequence is 16 residues long.

The chain employs TRBV28 and TRBJ2-1, with TRBD1 as a possible D gene (6 bases). The CDR3 has 14 residues. The V and J ends lost 6 bases and 5 bases respectively, with 14 bases between them. Germline V gives CDR1 MDHEN, CDR2 SYDVKM. CDR3 sequence: CASRRGSFDNEQFF. CDR3 DNA: TGTGCCAGCAGAAGGGGGAGCTTTGACAATGAGCAGTTCTTC.

The chain recombines TRBV6-5 with TRBJ2-7; TRBD2 agrees at 7 bases. CDR1 is MNHEY, CDR2 SVGAGI, per germline. The CDR3 is 13 amino acids. The ends lost 2 bases at V and 4 bases at J; junction bases unmatched: 2. The CDR3 loop reads CASSYKGGYEQYV. CDR3 nucleotide sequence: TGTGCCAGCAGTTACAAGGGAGGGTACGAGCAGTACGTC.

The chain carries TRBV12-3 or TRBV12-4 and TRBJ2-7, with 7 bases matching TRBD1. This CDR3 spans 13 amino acids. Trimming took 6 bases from V and 1 from J; bases not matched to a gene: 3. The CDR3 region has the DNA TGTGCCAGCAGCTTGGGACAGTCCTACGAGCAGTACTTC. It codes for CASSLGQSYEQYF.

The table lists this clone with a few counts. V is TRBV2 and J is TRBJ2-1; 10 bases line up with TRBD1. The CDR3 is 18 residues long. V shed 6 bases and J 2 bases; nucleotides not matched to a gene: 13. The germline V gene encodes CDR1 SNHLY and CDR2 FYNNEI. The CDR3 DNA reads as TGTGCCAGCAGAGAAACTAGCCGGGACAGGGGACCCTACAATGAGCAGTTCTTC. It yields the protein CASRETSRDRGPYNEQFF.

The chain combines TRBV28 with TRBJ1-6; TRBD1 is a possible D gene (5 bases). V was clipped by 5 bases and J by 7 bases, with 18 bases between them. The CDR3 is 16 residues long. CDR1 is MDHEN and CDR2 is SYDVKM in the germline V gene. The CDR3 sequence is CASSLDSAGENSPLHF. The CDR3 DNA reads TGTGCCAGCAGTCTAGATTCGGCGGGGGAGAATTCACCCCTCCACTTT.

V is TRBV11-2 and J is TRBJ1-1; D unclear. Germline CDR1 and CDR2: SGHAT and FQNNGV. With 1 base removed from V and 7 bases from J, the gap between germline ends came to 13 bases. The CDR3 consists of 14 residues. CDR3 sequence (DNA): TGTGCCAGCAGCTTAGGCTCTTTGCAGATTGAAGCTTTCTTT. It codes for CASSLGSLQIEAFF.

The chain joins TRBV6-2 or TRBV6-3 to TRBJ2-5; D is undetermined. Trimming pared 2 bases from V and 3 bases from J, leaving 1 base between. This CDR3 contains 11 residues. Germline CDR1 and CDR2: MNHEY and SVGEGT. The CDR3 DNA is TGTGCCAGCAGTTACGAAGAGACCCAGTACTTC. It encodes CASSYEETQYF.

The V and J genes are TRBV7-9 and TRBJ2-7, with 11 bases lining up with TRBD2. CDR3 length equals 16 residues. The germline V gene encodes CDR1 SEHNR and CDR2 FQNEAQ (reference sequence). J lost 6 bases, V lost 5 bases, and 12 bases had no gene match. This CDR3 is CASSPELAGVLFEQYF. In nucleotides, the CDR3 is TGTGCCAGCAGCCCCGAACTAGCGGGGGTACTCTTCGAGCAGTACTTC.

This chain joins TRBV5-1 and TRBJ2-5; D gene uncertain. This CDR3 has 11 residues. Per germline, CDR1 SGHRS and CDR2 YFSETQ. V shed 3 bases and J shed 4 bases, with 4 bases lying between them. CDR3 sequence: CASSSAETQYF. CDR3 nucleotides: TGCGCCAGCAGCTCGGCAGAGACCCAGTACTTC.

Sample share makes this clone medium-sized. The rearrangement joins TRBV6-1 to TRBJ1-6, with D perhaps matching TRBD1 (6 bases). V dropped 2 bases and J dropped 5 bases, with 13 bases sitting between them. CDR1 is MNHNS and CDR2 is SASEGT in the germline V gene. The CDR3 runs 16 residues. CDR3: CASSELPGHNNSPLHF. Written as DNA, the CDR3 is TGTGCCAGCAGTGAATTACCGGGACACAATAATTCACCCCTCCACTTT.

V is TRBV24-1 and J is TRBJ2-1; D is possibly TRBD1 or TRBD2 (5 bases each). Germline V gives CDR1 KGHDR, CDR2 SFDVKD. Trimming pared 2 bases from V and 7 bases from J, leaving 14 bases between. The CDR3 runs 15 residues. CDR3 protein: CATSDWTQGTNEQFF. CDR3 nucleotide sequence: TGTGCCACCAGTGATTGGACTCAGGGTACGAATGAGCAGTTCTTC.

This clone was seen just once. This rearrangement joins TRBV6-2 or TRBV6-3 to TRBJ2-7, with D uncertain. Trimming took off 6 bases at V and 2 bases at J, with 8 bases between the two ends. Germline values: CDR1 MNHEY, CDR2 SVGEGT. This CDR3 contains 12 residues. CDR3 residues: CASSLTPYEQYV. The CDR3 DNA sequence: TGTGCCAGCAGCCTAACACCCTACGAGCAGTACGTC.

V usage is TRBV9 and J usage is TRBJ1-2; 9 bases agree with TRBD1. V lost 1 base to trimming and J lost 10 bases; unmatched junction nucleotides: 5. CDR3 length equals 13 residues. Per germline, CDR1 SGDLS and CDR2 YYNGEE. The CDR3 region has the DNA TGTGCCAGCAGCGTAACCGGACAGGGGCCCTACACCTTC. It translates to CASSVTGQGPYTF.

Regarding this clone: Relative to the germline gene, one junction end is altered; a read error may explain this. This chain connects TRBV18 to TRBJ1-2, with 8 bases that match TRBD1. CDR1 and CDR2 from the germline V gene are KGHSH and LQKENI. The CDR3 is 13 residues long. CDR3 nucleotides: TGTGCCAGCGCACCGGGACAGGACTATGGCTACACCTTC. Translating it yields CASAPGQDYGYTF.

The chain uses TRBV18 and TRBJ2-1; 10 bases match TRBD1. Germline V gene lookup returns CDR1 KGHSH and CDR2 LQKENI. After removal of 2 bases from V and 10 bases from J, the junction contained 17 bases not matched to a gene. The CDR3 contains 18 residues. CDR3 region: CASSPSVEGDRGSGEQFF. In DNA form, the CDR3 reads TGTGCCAGCTCACCAAGTGTGGAAGGGGACAGGGGATCAGGGGAGCAGTTCTTC.

V is TRBV19 and J is TRBJ2-2; TRBD1 aligns across 10 bases. CDR3 size: 20 residues. V trimming: 5 bases; J trimming: 2 bases; junction bases outside the gene matches: 17. From germline, CDR1 is LNHDA and CDR2 SQIVND (reference sequence). The CDR3 nucleotides are TGTGCCAGTAGTGCCCGCAGCCGGGACAGGGGTCCCCCAAACACCGGGGAGCTGTTTTTT. Translation: CASSARSRDRGPPNTGELFF.

The chain employs TRBV5-4 and TRBJ2-3; 12 nucleotides agree with TRBD2. This CDR3 has 15 residues. Germline V lookup: CDR1 SGHNT, CDR2 YYREEE (reference sequence). V dropped 4 bases and J dropped 6; count of bases not matched to a gene: 6. This chain's CDR3 is CASSGSTSGGDTQYF. CDR3 DNA: TGTGCCAGCAGCGGATCGACTAGCGGGGGTGATACGCAGTATTTT.

J is TRBJ2-2 and V is TRBV27; possibly TRBD2 for D (6 bases). Trimming stripped 5 bases from V and 3 bases from J, with 13 bases between. Germline loops: CDR1 MNHEY, CDR2 SMNVEV (reference sequence). This CDR3 spans 15 amino acids. Here the CDR3 reads CASSRLDSYTGELFF. CDR3 coding DNA: TGTGCCAGCAGTCGACTAGACAGCTACACCGGGGAGCTGTTTTTT.

V and J are TRBV24-1 and TRBJ2-3, with 7 bases lining up with TRBD2. Germline assignment: CDR1 KGHDR and CDR2 SFDVKD. The CDR3 length is 14 residues. J was trimmed by 6 bases and V by 7 bases; bases with no gene match: 9. The CDR3 DNA reads TGTGCCACCAGAGGCGCGGGAGTTGGGGATACGCAGTATTTT. It translates to CATRGAGVGDTQYF.

V and J are TRBV2 and TRBJ1-1, with D uncertain. Germline V lookup: CDR1 SNHLY, CDR2 FYNNEI. CDR3 length: 13 amino acids. The V gene lost 4 bases and the J gene lost 4 bases, with 10 bases spanning the gap. CDR3 nucleotides: TGTGCCAGCAGTGTGGTTGAGGGCACTGAAGCTTTCTTT. Its protein product is CASSVVEGTEAFF. Full variable domain (rest looked up from reference TRBV2 and TRBJ1-1): EPEVTQTPSHQVTQMGQEVILRCVPISNHLYFYWYRQILGQKVEFLVSFYNNEISEKSEIFDDQFSVERPDGSNFTLKIRSTKLEDSAMYFCASSVVEGTEAFFGQGTRLTVV.

V and J are TRBV4-1 and TRBJ2-1; 14 nucleotides agree with TRBD2. The CDR3 spans 19 residues. The V gene's germline CDR1 is MGHRA and CDR2 YSYEKL. J lost 5 bases, V lost 0 bases, and 9 bases had no gene match. The CDR3 loop is CASSQEGTSGRWGNNEQFF. CDR3 DNA: TGCGCCAGCAGCCAAGAAGGGACTAGCGGGAGATGGGGAAACAATGAGCAGTTCTTC.

This clone was seen a handful of times. This chain joins TRBV7-9 and TRBJ1-4; D may be TRBD1 (5 bases). Trimming shortened V by 4 bases and J by 8 bases, and 14 bases separated the two germline ends. Germline V CDR1 and CDR2: SEHNR, FQNEAQ (reference sequence). This CDR3 is 14 amino acids long. CDR3 sequence: CASSSLKGREKLFF. The CDR3 DNA sequence: TGTGCCAGCAGCTCCCTAAAGGGGCGCGAAAAACTGTTTTTT.